This record covers a single T cell receptor beta chain. Its matching antigen is unknown. A read error is possible here, since a much larger clone lies one base away. These data originate in a study of neurological immune-mediated disorders. Study results and caveats: HTLV-1-associated myelopathy led in TCR clonal expansion, while multiple sclerosis ranked lowest, below healthy controls.

Libraries from sorted cells used about a million T cells (CD4+ or CD8+). Germline CDR1 reads SEHNR; CDR2 reads FQNEAQ (reference sequence). The CDR3 extends over 13 amino acids. Trimming took off 6 bases at V and 5 bases at J, with 13 bases between the two ends. Each sequencing run yielded over 190 million TCR-beta sequences from 15-18 subjects. MiXCR, run by TCRdb on the 5' RACE reads, gives a single entry per CDR3 protein. Of more than 30,000 distinct CDR3 sequences in the sample, 4% were seen once. The chain joins TRBV7-9 to TRBJ2-5; possibly TRBD1 for D (5 bases). Input material: CD4+ T cells from blood. The receptor's source is a woman aged 40-49 years in good health. As DNA, the CDR3 is TGTGCCAGCAGATTGTGGGGCCTGGAGACCCAGTACTTC. It encodes CASRLWGLETQYF.